The clone carrying this TCR beta chain came up a few times. The sample originates from a study of blood T cell repertoires in COVID-19. Across the whole study: The United States, Italy and Spain provided the acute and convalescent COVID-19 samples. The analysed material was cDNA or gDNA that came from T cells, B-cell-depleted T cells, or PBMCs.

Looked up from germline, CDR1 is SGHRS and CDR2 is YFSETQ. The CDR3 runs 17 residues. The trim removed 3 bases at V and 2 bases at J, leaving 6 bases unmatched. In the authors' workflow: How many nucleated cells were present was estimated from reference gene primer amplification. Data came from immunoSEQ multiplex PCR; TCRdb stores just in-frame clones and leaves some out. V and J calls and clone size are as listed in that table; D and trimming were resolved from the DNA. This sample has fewer than 95,000 clones, with approximately 80% found just once. The specimen sequenced was peripheral blood. The gene calls are TRBV5-1 and TRBJ2-1; 12 bases align to TRBD2. The clonotype was recovered from a human donor in a cohort sampled during active COVID-19. The CDR3 DNA reads as TGCGCCAGCAGCTCCCTAGCGGGGGGGCTCACCTACAATGAGCAGTTCTTC. Amino acids: CASSSLAGGLTYNEQFF.